Each of the 11 T cell receptor beta chains below was sequenced from the same sample in a study of T-cell reconstitution after alpha-beta-depleted transplantation in children. Unique molecular identifiers were used to barcode this TCRbeta library. TCRdb recomputed calls from the PCR reads with MiXCR, one row per CDR3 protein. The data show 200,000 or so distinct CDR3 sequences, with 7% to 9% seen just once and 35% to 45% held by the top ten. This material consisted of PBMCs, mostly from graft donor cells, taken 360 days after TCRalphabeta/CD19-depleted stem cell transplant. The receptor set was obtained from a male patient aged 2 to 10 who had a stem cell transplant for acute myeloid leukemia, so the T cells may come from the graft donor.

This clonotype has a handful of counts. The V and J genes are TRBV3-1 and TRBJ2-5; weak D call: TRBD1 (6 bases). This CDR3 comprises 15 residues. Trimming cost V 1 base and J 2 bases, with 11 bases left between them. Germline V gene sequence: CDR1 LGHDT, CDR2 YNNKEL (reference sequence). The DNA of the CDR3 is TGTGCCAGCAGCCAAGGGTCAGGGGCACAAGAGACCCAGTACTTC. This codes for CASSQGSGAQETQYF.

V and J are TRBV12-5 and TRBJ2-1; no clear D gene. The germline CDR1 and CDR2 sequences are LGHNT and FRNRAP. CDR3 length: 11 residues. V lost 8 bases to trimming and J lost 6 bases, with 8 bases between them. As DNA, the CDR3 is TGTGCTAGTCCCTGGGGCAATGAGCAGTTCTTC. Amino acid sequence: CASPWGNEQFF.

At least ten counts were recorded for this clonotype. This chain uses TRBV6-1 with TRBJ2-5; D not certain. CDR3 length equals 13 residues. Germline assignment: CDR1 MNHNS and CDR2 SASEGT. V was trimmed by 6 bases and J by 2 bases, leaving 10 bases between them. The CDR3 spells CASSWAEQETQYF. Written as DNA, the CDR3 is TGTGCCAGCAGCTGGGCGGAACAAGAGACCCAGTACTTC.

This clonotype was counted between two and nine times. CDR3: CASSFGTGGAYEQYF. In DNA form, the CDR3 reads TGCGCCAGCAGCTTCGGGACAGGGGGCGCCTACGAGCAGTACTTC. The rearrangement joins TRBV5-1 to TRBJ2-7; 12 bases align to TRBD1. The germline V gene encodes CDR1 SGHRS and CDR2 YFSETQ. This CDR3 comprises 15 residues. V was pared by 2 bases and J by 2 bases, with 2 bases of the junction left unmatched.

This clonotype was seen a few times. The chain carries TRBV7-3 and TRBJ2-2; D call uncertain. V was cut by 6 bases and J by 5 bases, with 13 bases left in between. This CDR3 contains 14 residues. Germline V gene lookup returns CDR1 SGHTA and CDR2 FQGTGA. The CDR3 loop reads CASRWDSRTGELFF. DNA for the CDR3: TGTGCCAGCAGGTGGGATTCGAGAACCGGGGAGCTGTTTTTT.

This clonotype was counted many times. The chain recombines TRBV24-1 with TRBJ2-2, with D perhaps TRBD1 (5 bases). Looked up from germline, CDR1 is KGHDR and CDR2 is SFDVKD. The V gene lost 3 bases and the J gene lost 2 bases, with 6 bases spanning the gap. CDR3 length: 14 residues. Here the CDR3 reads CATSDRGNTGELFF. In DNA, the CDR3 is TGTGCCACCAGTGATAGGGGAAACACCGGGGAGCTGTTTTTT.

The chain carries TRBV27 and TRBJ2-7, with 12 bases lining up with TRBD2. J gave up 6 bases and V 7 bases, and 7 bases lay outside the gene matches. The CDR3 is made up of 14 amino acids. Germline V gives CDR1 MNHEY, CDR2 SMNVEV (reference sequence). CDR3 DNA sequence: TGTGCCAGCACCACTAGCGGGAGGCTGGGCGAGCAGTACTTC. It is translated as CASTTSGRLGEQYF.

The CDR3 nucleotides are TGCGCCAGCAGCTTGGCGGGAGCCGGTGAGCAGTTCTTC. Its translation: CASSLAGAGEQFF. The gene calls are TRBV5-1 and TRBJ2-1, with D possibly TRBD2 on 6 matching bases. V lost 0 bases and J 9 bases, leaving 10 bases between the germline ends. This CDR3 contains 13 residues. Per the germline V gene, CDR1 is SGHRS and CDR2 is YFSETQ.

This clonotype was counted ten times or more. The V and J genes are TRBV6-1 and TRBJ1-2; D ambiguous. The CDR3 contains 12 residues. Germline CDR1 is MNHNS and CDR2 is SASEGT. V lost 3 bases, J lost 4 bases, and 6 bases lay in between. CDR3 nucleotides: TGTGCCAGCAGTGACGGGCTCTATGGCTACACCTTC. This codes for CASSDGLYGYTF.

This clonotype has just a few counts. The V and J genes are TRBV7-3 and TRBJ2-5; perhaps D is TRBD1 or TRBD2 (6 bases each). V was pared by 1 base and J by 5 bases, with 20 bases between. Germline V CDR1 and CDR2: SGHTA, FQGTGA. This CDR3 spans 17 amino acids. CDR3 nucleotide sequence: TGTGCCAGCAGCTTAAAGAAACTGGCGGGAAGGGGGGAGACCCAGTACTTC. Its translation: CASSLKKLAGRGETQYF.

The rearrangement links TRBV12-3 or TRBV12-4 to TRBJ1-5, with D possibly matching TRBD1 (5 bases). V shed 4 bases and J shed 6 bases, with 7 bases lying between them. The CDR3 has 12 amino acids. The CDR3 here is CASSWGLQPQHF. The CDR3 DNA follows: TGTGCCAGCAGTTGGGGACTTCAGCCCCAGCATTTT.